One and the same sample provided the 21 T cell receptor beta chains below, sequenced in a study of cytomegalovirus exposure and HLA in healthy donors. Researchers ran the PCR with 60 Vbeta and 13 Jbeta primers. Generated by immunoSEQ multiplex PCR, the TCRdb table keeps only in-frame clones and is missing some. The data show fewer than 85,000 clones, around 72% seen once. Sequencing was done on a sample of PBMCs. The receptors derive from a woman aged 40 to 55 in good health and CMV-seropositive.

The rearrangement links TRBV6-1 to TRBJ1-2; TRBD1 aligns across 8 bases. Germline assignment: CDR1 MNHNS and CDR2 SASEGT. The ends lost 6 bases at V and 3 bases at J; junction bases unmatched: 3. This CDR3 spans 13 amino acids. As DNA, the CDR3 is TGTGCCAGCAGAGGACAGGGTCACTATGGCTACACCTTC. This encodes CASRGQGHYGYTF.

The V and J genes are TRBV6-1 and TRBJ1-5; 8 nucleotides agree with TRBD1. The ends lost 3 bases at V and 4 bases at J; junction bases unmatched: 11. The V gene's germline CDR1 is MNHNS and CDR2 SASEGT. CDR3 size: 17 residues. The CDR3 reads CASSEQGARSINQPQHF. CDR3 nucleotides: TGTGCCAGCAGTGAGCAGGGGGCTCGGTCCATAAATCAGCCCCAGCATTTT.

The chain carries TRBV18 and TRBJ1-1; 7 bases are shared with TRBD1. V dropped 3 bases and J dropped 1; count of bases not matched to a gene: 5. The CDR3 consists of 15 residues. In germline, CDR1 is KGHSH, CDR2 LQKENI. The CDR3 spells CASSPRGQSNTEAFF. CDR3 sequence (DNA): TGTGCCAGCTCACCGCGGGGACAGTCGAACACTGAAGCTTTCTTT.

The V and J genes are TRBV4-1 and TRBJ2-7; no reliable D call. Trimming shortened V by 4 bases and J by 3 bases, and 10 bases separated the two germline ends. Germline assignment: CDR1 MGHRA and CDR2 YSYEKL. This CDR3 is built from 13 residues. CDR3 sequence (DNA): TGCGCCAGCAGCCGCGACCCAGGCTACGAGCAGTACTTC. Protein product: CASSRDPGYEQYF.

This clone is classed as medium-sized (0.01 to 0.1%). The V call is TRBV30, the J call TRBJ1-2; 11 bases align to TRBD1. This CDR3 is built from 14 residues. Germline trimming cut 2 bases from V and 5 bases from J; bases unmatched to any gene: 4. Germline CDR1 is GTSNPN and CDR2 is SVGIG (reference sequence). CDR3 DNA: TGTGCCTGGAGTCGGGACAGGGGGGCTTATGGCTACACCTTC. It translates to CAWSRDRGAYGYTF. The whole variable domain, filled in from reference TRBV30 and TRBJ1-2, reads SQTIHQWPATLVQPVGSPLSLECTVEGTSNPNLYWYRQAAGRGLQLLFYSVGIGQISSEVPQNLSASRPQDRQFILSSKKLLLSDSGFYLCAWSRDRGAYGYTFGSGTRLTVV.

The chain joins TRBV18 to TRBJ2-3; 9 bases fit TRBD1. V lost 4 bases to trimming and J lost 1 base; unmatched junction nucleotides: 15. This CDR3 is 19 amino acids long. Germline V CDR1 and CDR2: KGHSH, LQKENI. The CDR3 bases are TGTGCCAGCTCACGGGGATACCGGGACAGGGATGTGGGCACAGATACGCAGTATTTT. This gives the protein CASSRGYRDRDVGTDTQYF.

The genes are TRBV4-1 and TRBJ1-4, with D uncertain. Germline V gives CDR1 MGHRA, CDR2 YSYEKL. The CDR3 runs 18 residues. V was cut by 0 bases and J by 0 bases, with 14 bases left in between. Written as DNA, the CDR3 is TGCGCCAGCAGCCAAGAACGGCAGAGGTTACCAACTAATGAAAAACTGTTTTTT. It codes for CASSQERQRLPTNEKLFF.

The V call is TRBV6-1, the J call TRBJ1-1; D not certain. The V and J ends lost 0 bases and 7 bases respectively, with 18 bases between them. Germline values: CDR1 MNHNS, CDR2 SASEGT. This CDR3 region has 16 residues. The CDR3 DNA is TGTGCCAGCAGTGAAGCGCTTCAAGTCCTCGGGTATGAAGCTTTCTTT. It codes for CASSEALQVLGYEAFF.

The CDR3 coding sequence is TGTGCCAGCAGTGAGGGCAGGGTGGGGAATCAGCCCCAGCATTTT. Its translation is CASSEGRVGNQPQHF. The chain joins TRBV6-1 to TRBJ1-5; maybe TRBD1 (5 bases). Germline CDR1 and CDR2: MNHNS and SASEGT. The V end lost 3 bases, the J end lost 4 bases, and 13 bases lay between the germline ends. This CDR3 comprises 15 residues.

The chain couples TRBV7-2 to TRBJ1-1, with D possibly being TRBD1 (6 bases). V lost 5 bases to trimming and J lost 2 bases, with 18 bases between them. Germline V CDR1 and CDR2: SGHTA, FQGNSA. This CDR3 region has 16 residues. CDR3 bases: TGTGCCAGCAGCCTTGACAGTGGGACAAGAAACACTGAAGCTTTCTTT. It translates to CASSLDSGTRNTEAFF.

The chain has TRBV11-3 and TRBJ1-5; D unclear. Germline V CDR1 and CDR2: SGHNT, YENEEA. This CDR3 comprises 13 residues. V was shortened by 1 base and J by 5 bases, with 6 bases between the two germline ends. CDR3 DNA sequence: TGTGCCAGCAGCTTAGCGGGAGATCAGCCCCAGCATTTT. Protein: CASSLAGDQPQHF.

The CDR3 protein is CASSQRNTQYF. The CDR3 bases are TGTGCCAGCAGCCAGAGGAACACGCAGTATTTT. This rearrangement joins TRBV6-5 to TRBJ2-3; D not resolved. Germline lookup yields CDR1 MNHEY and CDR2 SVGAGI. Deletions cut 6 bases from V and 9 bases from J, with 10 bases between. The CDR3 spans 11 residues.

The chain is built from TRBV19 and TRBJ1-5, with D possibly being TRBD1 (5 bases). Germline-derived CDR1 and CDR2 are LNHDA and SQIVND (reference sequence). This CDR3 is 16 amino acids long. V was trimmed by 5 bases and J by 2 bases, leaving 16 bases between them. CDR3 sequence: CASSLGGDGGNQPQHF. In nucleotides, the CDR3 is TGTGCCAGTAGTCTGGGAGGGGACGGTGGCAATCAGCCCCAGCATTTT. Based on the CDR3 plus reference TRBV19 and TRBJ1-5, the full variable domain is DGGITQSPKYLFRKEGQNVTLSCEQNLNHDAMYWYRQDPGQGLRLIYYSQIVNDFQKGDIAEGYSVSREKKESFPLTVTSAQKNPTAFYLCASSLGGDGGNQPQHFGDGTRLSIL.

The genes are TRBV9 and TRBJ1-4; tentative D call: TRBD1 (5 bases). Germline V gives CDR1 SGDLS, CDR2 YYNGEE. The CDR3 has 17 amino acids. The ends were cut back, 4 bases at V and 0 bases at J, with 16 bases in the middle. The CDR3 loop reads CASSPGRDYSTNEKLFF. The CDR3 coding sequence is TGTGCCAGCAGCCCGGGCAGGGACTATTCAACTAATGAAAAACTGTTTTTT. Combining the CDR3 with reference TRBV9 and TRBJ1-4 gives the whole variable domain DSGVTQTPKHLITATGQRVTLRCSPRSGDLSVYWYQQSLDQGLQFLIQYYNGEERAKGNILERFSAQQFPDLHSELNLSSLELGDSALYFCASSPGRDYSTNEKLFFGSGTQLSVL.

The chain links TRBV27 to TRBJ1-1; possible D gene TRBD1, 5 bases. The CDR3 spans 15 residues. Trimming took 4 bases from V and 1 from J, leaving 13 bases between them. Germline lookup yields CDR1 MNHEY and CDR2 SMNVEV (reference sequence). CDR3: CASSSPGGRNTEAFF. The DNA of the CDR3 is TGTGCCAGCAGTTCCCCGGGGGGGAGGAACACTGAAGCTTTCTTT.

V gene TRBV5-4 combines with J gene TRBJ2-3; 8 bases match TRBD2. Per the germline V gene, CDR1 is SGHNT and CDR2 is YYREEE (reference sequence). The CDR3 extends over 15 amino acids. V lost 2 bases and J lost 2; bases outside the gene matches: 4. The CDR3 region is CASSLERGLTDTQYF. In nucleotides, the CDR3 is TGTGCCAGCAGCTTAGAGCGGGGGCTCACAGATACGCAGTATTTT.

V is TRBV19 and J is TRBJ1-2; no reliable D call. The CDR3 consists of 13 residues. V was trimmed by 6 bases and J by 5 bases, leaving 13 bases between them. In germline, CDR1 is LNHDA, CDR2 SQIVND (reference sequence). CDR3: CASRELSKYGYTF. For the CDR3, the DNA is TGTGCCAGTAGGGAACTAAGCAAGTATGGCTACACCTTC.

CDR3 amino acids: CASSLTDRFNNEQFF. The DNA of the CDR3 is TGCGCCAGCAGCTTGACGGACAGGTTTAACAATGAGCAGTTCTTC. The J gene is TRBJ2-1, the V gene TRBV5-1, with TRBD1 matching over 7 bases. The V gene's germline CDR1 is SGHRS and CDR2 YFSETQ. The trim removed 1 base at V and 5 bases at J, leaving 6 bases unmatched. The CDR3 sequence is 15 residues long. Drawing the rest from reference TRBV5-1 and TRBJ2-1, the complete variable domain is KAGVTQTPRYLIKTRGQQVTLSCSPISGHRSVSWYQQTPGQGLQFLFEYFSETQRNKGNFPGRFSGRQFSNSRSEMNVSTLELGDSALYLCASSLTDRFNNEQFFGPGTRLTVL.

The chain couples TRBV29-1 to TRBJ1-2; a weak D match, TRBD1 (6 bases). This CDR3 spans 14 amino acids. The V and J ends lost 5 bases and 0 bases respectively, with 13 bases between them. CDR1 is SQVTM and CDR2 is ANQGSEA in the germline V gene. DNA of the CDR3: TGCAGCGTTACAGGGCCGAATGCTAACTATGGCTACACCTTC. It specifies CSVTGPNANYGYTF.

V gene TRBV4-2 combines with J gene TRBJ2-1, with TRBD2 matching over 7 bases. CDR3 size: 15 residues. In germline, CDR1 is LGHNA, CDR2 YNFKEQ. The V gene end was trimmed by 5 bases and the J gene end by 10 bases; junction bases not matched to a gene: 14. The CDR3 coding sequence is TGTGCCAGCAGCAAACCCGGGACGGGAGGAATGGAGCAGTTCTTC. Protein sequence: CASSKPGTGGMEQFF.

This clone was found once. The junction shows a germline mismatch at one end, possibly a read error. Other nucleotide sequences in the sample specify the same CDR3. The V gene is TRBV18, the J gene TRBJ2-5, with a possible D match to TRBD2 (6 bases). The CDR3 spans 14 residues. Germline CDR1 and CDR2: KGHSH and LQKENI. CDR3 loop: CASSPRREQETQYF. The CDR3 coding sequence is TGTGCCAGCTCGCCACGTCGGGAGCAAGAGACCCAGTACTTC.